This T cell receptor beta chain was recorded in a study of beta chain features in type 1 diabetes. This CDR3 spans 12 amino acids. Germline CDR1 SGHTA, CDR2 FQGNSA. V lost 1 base, J lost 5 bases, and 5 bases lay in between. Sequenced material consisted of expressed TCRB transcripts (all of the isolated RNA was reverse transcribed). The repertoire was sequenced with immunoSEQ multiplex PCR; TCRdb's copy has only in-frame clones and lacks some. The sample has more than 350,000 clones; approximately 10% are singletons. The chain couples TRBV7-2 to TRBJ1-2; maybe TRBD1 (5 bases). This clonotype was obtained from a woman aged 18-35 years in good health. The sample was naive CD4+ T cells from blood. In DNA, the CDR3 is TGTGCCAGCAGCTTAGGGGGGTATGGCTACACCTTC. Protein product: CASSLGGYGYTF.